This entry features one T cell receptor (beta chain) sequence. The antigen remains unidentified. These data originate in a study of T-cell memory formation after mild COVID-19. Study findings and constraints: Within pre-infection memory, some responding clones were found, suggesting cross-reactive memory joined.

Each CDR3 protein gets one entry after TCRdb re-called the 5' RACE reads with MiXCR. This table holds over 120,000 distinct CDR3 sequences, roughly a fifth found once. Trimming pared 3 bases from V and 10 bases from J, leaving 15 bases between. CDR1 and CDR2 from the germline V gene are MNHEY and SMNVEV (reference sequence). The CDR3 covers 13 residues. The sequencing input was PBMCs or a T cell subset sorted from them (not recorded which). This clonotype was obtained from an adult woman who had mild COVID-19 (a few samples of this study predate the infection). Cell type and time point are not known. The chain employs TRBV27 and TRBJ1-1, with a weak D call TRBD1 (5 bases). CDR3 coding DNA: TGTGCCAGCAGTTTGCACACAGCGGGGGGAGCTTTCTTT. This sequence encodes CASSLHTAGGAFF.